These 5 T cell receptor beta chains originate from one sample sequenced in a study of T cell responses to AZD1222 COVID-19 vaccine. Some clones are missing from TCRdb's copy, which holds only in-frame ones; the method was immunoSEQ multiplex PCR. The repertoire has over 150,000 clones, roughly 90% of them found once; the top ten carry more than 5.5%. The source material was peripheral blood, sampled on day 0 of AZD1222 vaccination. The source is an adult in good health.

DNA of the CDR3: TGTGCCAGTAGTCACACCCTGAACACTGAAGCTTTCTTT. As protein: CASSHTLNTEAFF. The chain joins TRBV19 to TRBJ1-1; D gene unclear. V gave up 5 bases and J gave up 0 bases, with 7 bases separating them. The CDR3 totals 13 residues. Germline CDR1 is LNHDA and CDR2 is SQIVND (reference sequence).

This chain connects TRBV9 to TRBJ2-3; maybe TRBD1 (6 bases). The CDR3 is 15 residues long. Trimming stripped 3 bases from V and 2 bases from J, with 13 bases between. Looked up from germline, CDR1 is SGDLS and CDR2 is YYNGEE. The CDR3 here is CASSATGTNTDTQYF. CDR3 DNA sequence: TGTGCCAGCAGCGCGACCGGGACAAACACAGATACGCAGTATTTT.

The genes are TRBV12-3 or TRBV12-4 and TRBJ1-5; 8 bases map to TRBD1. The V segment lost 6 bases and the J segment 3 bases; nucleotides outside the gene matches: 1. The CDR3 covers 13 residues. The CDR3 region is CASRGQDNQPQHF. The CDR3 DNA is TGTGCCAGCAGGGGACAGGACAATCAGCCCCAGCATTTT.

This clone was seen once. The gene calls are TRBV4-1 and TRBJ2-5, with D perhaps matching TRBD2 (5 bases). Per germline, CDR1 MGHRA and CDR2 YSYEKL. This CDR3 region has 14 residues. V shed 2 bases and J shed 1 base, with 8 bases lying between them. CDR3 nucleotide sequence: TGCGCCAGCAGCCAACGAGGGTTCCAAGAGACCCAGTACTTC. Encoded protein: CASSQRGFQETQYF.

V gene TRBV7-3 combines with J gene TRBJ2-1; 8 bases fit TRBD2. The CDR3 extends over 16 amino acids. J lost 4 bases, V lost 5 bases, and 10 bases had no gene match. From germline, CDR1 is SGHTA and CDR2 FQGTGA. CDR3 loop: CASSHHLSGAYNEQFF. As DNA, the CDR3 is TGTGCCAGCAGCCACCATCTTAGCGGGGCATACAATGAGCAGTTCTTC.